The present T cell receptor (beta chain) was sequenced within a study of graft-versus-host responses after intestinal transplantation. Study results and limitations: The recipient marrow held GvH clones, and some of them showed up first in ileum or blood.

Lamina propria and intraepithelial lymphocytes were released by processing graft tissue. About this clone: Antigen specificity is unknown.

Repertoires were generated with immunoSEQ multiplex PCR, while TCRdb's copy carries only in-frame clones and drops some. The sample holds tens of thousands of clones; 87% are singletons and the top ten take more than 15%. Source: ileum tissue, taken less than 210 days after intestinal transplant. This TCR came from a human patient who received an intestinal transplant, so some T cells may come from the graft donor.

The CDR3 bases are TGTGCCAGCAGTTTATGGGGGGGAGATGAGCAGTTCTTC. Translation: CASSLWGGDEQFF. V gene TRBV27 combines with J gene TRBJ2-1; 7 nucleotides match TRBD2. Unmatched junction bases numbered 2, after V lost 1 base and J lost 8 bases. CDR3 length: 13 residues. The germline gives CDR1 MNHEY, CDR2 SMNVEV (reference sequence).